This T cell receptor beta chain comes out of a study of cytomegalovirus exposure and HLA in healthy donors. Study-wide results and limits: Analysis performed later found roughly 17,000 TCR beta sequences associated with HLA alleles at 0.05 false discovery rate.

PCR employed 60 Vbeta and 13 Jbeta primers. Sequencing used immunoSEQ multiplex PCR; TCRdb keeps in-frame clones, though not all of them. The table includes approximately 130,000 clones, approximately 79% detected once. Looked up from germline, CDR1 is SGHRS and CDR2 is YFSETQ. The CDR3 extends over 14 amino acids. Trimming took 6 bases from V and 8 from J; bases not matched to a gene: 9. Concerning this clone itself: What it binds is unknown.

This receptor was taken from a man aged 45 to 65 in good health and CMV-seropositive. Sequencing used PBMCs. This rearrangement joins TRBV5-1 to TRBJ2-1; the match to TRBD2 covers 9 bases. In DNA, the CDR3 is TGCGCCAGCAAAACTGGCGGGGGGGCCGATGAGCAGTTCTTC. This translates into CASKTGGGADEQFF.